Sequencing of this T cell receptor (beta chain) was carried out in a study of CD8 T cells in Susac syndrome. Sequencing targeted TCR beta in blood CD8+ and CD4+ T cells. Roughly 0.45 to 1 ug RNA was reverse transcribed with random hexamers. Amplification of TCR beta CDR3 spanned 54 Vbeta and 13 Jbeta via immunoSEQ multiplex PCR. MiXCR, run by TCRdb on the immunoSEQ multiplex PCR reads, gives a single entry per CDR3 protein. The top ten hold about 0.12% of the sample, which has about 440,000 distinct CDR3 sequences, 85% to 90% seen once. Germline V gene data show CDR1 as LGHDT and CDR2 as YNNKEL (reference sequence). The CDR3 is 16 amino acids. The ends lost 1 base at V and 8 bases at J; junction bases unmatched: 6.

The chain recombines TRBV3-1 with TRBJ2-1; 12 bases are a match to TRBD2. Material for sequencing was CD8+ T cells from PBMCs. The receptor was derived from a human donor with multiple sclerosis. The CDR3 is CASSQASGGAWDEQFF. Written as DNA, the CDR3 is TGTGCCAGCAGCCAAGCTAGCGGGGGGGCCTGGGATGAGCAGTTCTTC.